This T cell receptor (beta chain) stems from a study of T cell repertoires in cytomegalovirus infection. Study overall: Used in the study were CMV epitopes, some recently identified and HLA-C-restricted, others well-studied and HLA-B-restricted. Public TCR beta signatures marked donors with CMV infection and the matching HLA. General study points: Clonotypes of TCR beta that were HLA-C-restricted and CMV-specific dominated the ex vivo response. Summed public TCR beta family frequency identified CMV carriers bearing the relevant HLA.

A remark on this clonotype: The antigen is undetermined.

TCRdb re-called the reads through MiXCR, storing one row per CDR3 protein. The sample yields about 920,000 distinct CDR3 sequences, roughly 31% seen once. The CDR3 spans 14 residues. From germline, CDR1 is MNHEY and CDR2 SVGEGT. V was shortened by 5 bases and J by 6 bases, with 16 bases between the two germline ends. Here the sequenced sample was cultured CD8+ T cells from PBMCs, taken from culture after CMV antigen stimulation. The receptor was derived from a human donor in good health (CMV status not recorded). Some clones in this sample may be carry-over from other donors' samples. The chain employs TRBV6-2 or TRBV6-3 and TRBJ1-1; D gene ambiguous. This CDR3 reads CASSRIRGSSEAFF. In DNA form, the CDR3 reads TGTGCCAGCAGTCGGATTCGGGGAAGCTCTGAAGCTTTCTTT.